These T cell receptor beta chains were read from a single sample in a study of blood T cells in healthy people across ages. TCRdb processed the 5' RACE reads anew with MiXCR; each CDR3 protein has one entry. This sample has 1.5 million to 1.9 million distinct CDR3 sequences, with approximately 43% found just once. Sequenced input: blood. Receptors were obtained from a woman aged 18-29 years in good health. Both conserved end residues are part of each CDR3. Each record gives: D gene, J gene, clone size, V gene, CDR3 length, CDR3 protein, CDR3 DNA. D genes are given only for firm matches. The size entry is marked missing in some rows and otherwise reads once, few, many or a size class.

d_call: .; j_call: TRBJ2-1; clone_size: .; v_call: TRBV24-1; cdr3_length: 12; cdr3_aa: CATSGSWHEQFF; cdr3_nt: TGTGCCACCAGTGGCAGTTGGCATGAGCAGTTCTTC
d_call: .; j_call: TRBJ2-7; clone_size: .; v_call: TRBV18; cdr3_length: 13; cdr3_aa: CASSTKQSYEQYF; cdr3_nt: TGTGCCAGCTCAACAAAACAGTCCTACGAGCAGTACTTC
d_call: TRBD2; j_call: TRBJ2-5; clone_size: .; v_call: TRBV20-1; cdr3_length: 14; cdr3_aa: CSAPLAGELYEQYF; cdr3_nt: TGCAGTGCCCCACTAGCGGGGGAGCTCTATGAGCAGTACTTC
d_call: .; j_call: TRBJ2-7; clone_size: .; v_call: TRBV7-2; cdr3_length: 13; cdr3_aa: CASSLSLRYEQYF; cdr3_nt: TGTGCCAGCAGCTTAAGTCTGCGCTACGAGCAGTACTTC
d_call: TRBD2; j_call: TRBJ2-1; clone_size: .; v_call: TRBV20-1; cdr3_length: 15; cdr3_aa: CSARNGGFIYNEQFF; cdr3_nt: TGCAGTGCAAGAAACGGGGGGTTCATTTACAATGAGCAGTTCTTC
d_call: .; j_call: TRBJ2-5; clone_size: many; v_call: TRBV7-9; cdr3_length: 13; cdr3_aa: CASSPESQETQYF; cdr3_nt: TGTGCCAGCAGCCCCGAAAGCCAAGAGACCCAGTACTTC
d_call: .; j_call: TRBJ2-1; clone_size: few; v_call: TRBV14; cdr3_length: 13; cdr3_aa: CASSLPSTQLQFF; cdr3_nt: TGTGCCAGCAGCCTGCCGTCCACCCAACTCCAGTTCTTC
d_call: .; j_call: TRBJ1-5; clone_size: .; v_call: TRBV7-2; cdr3_length: 16; cdr3_aa: CASSLQFTGKSQPQHF; cdr3_nt: TGTGCCAGCAGCTTACAATTCACGGGGAAAAGTCAGCCCCAGCATTTT
d_call: .; j_call: TRBJ2-3; clone_size: few; v_call: TRBV20-1; cdr3_length: 15; cdr3_aa: CSAIALGVNTDTQYF; cdr3_nt: TGCAGTGCTATCGCACTGGGAGTGAACACAGATACGCAGTATTTT
d_call: TRBD2; j_call: TRBJ2-1; clone_size: .; v_call: TRBV12-3/TRBV12-4; cdr3_length: 14; cdr3_aa: CASSVAGSGGLQFF; cdr3_nt: TGTGCCAGCAGTGTAGCGGGTAGCGGGGGGCTGCAGTTCTTC
d_call: TRBD1; j_call: TRBJ2-1; clone_size: .; v_call: TRBV29-1; cdr3_length: 14; cdr3_aa: CSASDRGGYNEQFF; cdr3_nt: TGCAGCGCCTCGGACAGGGGAGGATACAATGAGCAGTTCTTC
d_call: TRBD2; j_call: TRBJ2-7; clone_size: few; v_call: TRBV6-5; cdr3_length: 15; cdr3_aa: CASSSKRGGQHEQYF; cdr3_nt: TGTGCCAGCAGTTCGAAGCGGGGGGGCCAACACGAGCAGTACTTC
d_call: .; j_call: TRBJ2-7; clone_size: .; v_call: TRBV7-9; cdr3_length: 12; cdr3_aa: CASSSLRREQYF; cdr3_nt: TGTGCCAGCAGCTCCCTTAGGCGCGAGCAGTACTTC